These 29 T cell receptor beta chains originate from one sample sequenced in a study of Ad26.COV2.S vaccination and SARS-CoV-2 variants. The method was immunoSEQ multiplex PCR; TCRdb's version includes in-frame clones alone and lacks a portion of them. The sample lists some 390,000 clones, approximately 90% seen once, with 3.5% in the top ten. The treatment was: some 20 received Ad26.COV2.S at low or high dose, single or two shots; roughly 5 received placebo; per-sample allocation not given. Sampling happened 63 days after the first vaccine or placebo injection. The starting material was peripheral blood, obtained in a trial of Ad26.COV2.S vaccine versus placebo. Receptors originate from a person aged 18-60 years who received the Ad26.COV2.S COVID-19 vaccine or a placebo.

This chain's CDR3 is CASSPWGTGSSYEQYF. In DNA form, the CDR3 reads TGTGCCAGTAGCCCATGGGGGACAGGGAGTTCCTACGAGCAGTACTTC. The V call is TRBV19, the J call TRBJ2-7; 9 positions agree with TRBD1. The junction had 10 bases not matched to a gene; V was cut back by 6 bases and J by 1 base. CDR3 size: 16 residues. Germline V lookup: CDR1 LNHDA, CDR2 SQIVND (reference sequence).

The CDR3 DNA sequence: TGTGCCAGCTCGCCGGCCCCCCCCATCGAGGTCAATTCACCCCTCCACTTT. Protein product: CASSPAPPIEVNSPLHF. The chain links TRBV18 to TRBJ1-6; no clear D. This CDR3 region has 17 residues. Germline CDR1 and CDR2: KGHSH and LQKENI. Trimming took 6 bases from V and 7 from J, leaving 22 bases between them.

This clone came up a few times. The chain combines TRBV5-6 with TRBJ2-1; D call uncertain. Germline CDR1 SGHDT, CDR2 YYEEEE. This CDR3 comprises 15 residues. Trimming left V 1 base short and J 0 bases short, with 8 bases between. DNA of the CDR3: TGTGCCAGCAGCTTGAACCCGAGCTCCTACAATGAGCAGTTCTTC. This translates into CASSLNPSSYNEQFF.

J is TRBJ1-6 and V is TRBV6-5; possible D gene TRBD1, 5 bases. The CDR3 covers 15 residues. Trimming shortened V by 4 bases and J by 7 bases, and 14 bases separated the two germline ends. CDR1 MNHEY and CDR2 SVGAGI come from the germline V gene. DNA for the CDR3: TGTGCCAGCAGTTCCCTCGATCGGGGGAATTCACCCCTCCACTTT. This codes for CASSSLDRGNSPLHF.

This clone has just a few counts. The chain uses TRBV7-9 and TRBJ1-6; 7 bases match TRBD1. V lost 5 bases and J lost 12; bases outside the gene matches: 10. The CDR3 spans 14 residues. The germline V gene encodes CDR1 SEHNR and CDR2 FQNEAQ (reference sequence). The CDR3, as DNA: TGTGCCAGCAGCAACCGACAGGGAACAGAACCCCTCCACTTT. The encoded protein is CASSNRQGTEPLHF.

This clone is a singleton in its sample. Here the CDR3 DNA reads TGTGCCAGCAGCCCTGAGGACAGAACCTACGAGCAGTACTTC. Its protein product is CASSPEDRTYEQYF. The chain carries TRBV7-9 and TRBJ2-7; D perhaps matches TRBD1 (6 bases). The CDR3 loop spans 14 amino acids. Germline values: CDR1 SEHNR, CDR2 FQNEAQ (reference sequence). Trimming stripped 5 bases from V and 2 bases from J, with 13 bases between.

This clone was recorded only once. This chain uses TRBV4-1 with TRBJ2-1; no definite D call. This CDR3 contains 12 residues. Between the trimmed V and J ends, which lost 1 base and 7 bases, there was a span of 5 bases. Germline-derived CDR1 and CDR2 are MGHRA and YSYEKL. The CDR3 sequence: CASSQARNEQFF. The CDR3 DNA is TGCGCCAGCAGCCAAGCGAGGAATGAGCAGTTCTTC.

V and J are TRBV5-5 and TRBJ1-6, with 7 bases matching TRBD1. The CDR3 consists of 14 residues. The V gene's germline CDR1 is SGHKS and CDR2 YYEKEE (reference sequence). V lost 5 bases to trimming and J lost 6 bases; unmatched junction nucleotides: 5. DNA of the CDR3: TGTGCCAGCAGTTTTAGACAGGGTAATTCACCCCTCCACTTT. Amino acid sequence: CASSFRQGNSPLHF.

The rearrangement uses TRBV4-2 and TRBJ1-2; no clear D. This CDR3 is built from 14 residues. Trimming pared 2 bases from V and 2 bases from J, leaving 9 bases between. CDR1 LGHNA and CDR2 YNFKEQ come from the germline V gene. Written as DNA, the CDR3 is TGTGCCAGCAGCCAAATAGTTCAGAACTATGGCTACACCTTC. It specifies CASSQIVQNYGYTF.

This clone has only one observation. The V call is TRBV7-9, the J call TRBJ1-2; maybe TRBD1 (6 bases). The germline V and J ends were trimmed by 4 bases and 6 bases, with 21 bases remaining between them. The CDR3 contains 16 residues. Germline CDR1 SEHNR, CDR2 FQNEAQ (reference sequence). CDR3 nucleotides: TGTGCCAGCAGCTCGTTATGGGGACAACGAGGAGATGGCTACACCTTC. Protein sequence: CASSSLWGQRGDGYTF. The complete variable domain, with remaining parts taken from reference TRBV7-9 and TRBJ1-2, reads DTGVSQNPRHKITKRGQNVTFRCDPISEHNRLYWYRQTLGQGPEFLTYFQNEAQLEKSRLLSDRFSAERPKGSFSTLEIQRTEQGDSAMYLCASSSLWGQRGDGYTFGSGTRLTVV.

The chain is built from TRBV6-5 and TRBJ1-2; possible D gene TRBD1, 5 bases. From germline, CDR1 is MNHEY and CDR2 SVGAGI. Trimming removed 7 bases from V and 8 bases from J, with 14 bases in between. The CDR3 consists of 12 residues. The CDR3 bases are TGTGCCAGCACCCAGGGCTTGCCGGGCTACACCTTC. Residues: CASTQGLPGYTF.

Regarding this clone: Other DNA variants within this sample encode the same CDR3. The rearrangement links TRBV11-2 to TRBJ2-7; D gene unclear. Germline CDR1 and CDR2: SGHAT and FQNNGV. V was shortened by 5 bases and J by 4 bases, with 9 bases between the two germline ends. CDR3 length: 12 amino acids. CDR3 sequence reads: CASSPGPYEQYF. The CDR3, as DNA: TGTGCCAGCAGCCCAGGACCGTACGAGCAGTACTTC.

CDR3 sequence reads: CASSYWRLTGANVLTF. CDR3 nucleotide sequence: TGTGCCAGCAGCTACTGGAGGCTCACTGGGGCCAACGTCCTGACTTTC. The rearrangement joins TRBV7-9 to TRBJ2-6; tentative D call: TRBD2 (5 bases). This CDR3 has 16 residues. Deletions cut 4 bases from V and 2 bases from J, with 12 bases between. The germline V gene encodes CDR1 SEHNR and CDR2 FQNEAQ (reference sequence).

In regard to this clone: One end of the junction is discordant with germline, which a read error may explain. The rearrangement uses TRBV7-9 and TRBJ1-4; D is possibly TRBD1 (6 bases). CDR3 length equals 16 residues. CDR1 is SEHNR and CDR2 is FQNEAQ in the germline V gene (reference sequence). The CDR3 sequence: CASSVALRGSDEKLFF. The CDR3 DNA sequence: TGTGCCAGCAGCGTAGCCCTCAGGGGATCAGATGAAAAACTGTTTTTT.

The chain joins TRBV21-1 to TRBJ2-5; TRBD2, as called in the table, went unchecked against the DNA. TRBV21-1 is an annotated pseudogene. This CDR3 spans 13 amino acids. The CDR3 DNA is TGTGCCAGCAGCAAAGATGAGGAAGAGACCCAGTACTTC. Amino acids: CASSKDEEETQYF.

The chain links TRBV6-5 to TRBJ1-6, with D possibly TRBD1 on 5 matching bases. Germline V gene lookup returns CDR1 MNHEY and CDR2 SVGAGI. V dropped 5 bases and J dropped 15 bases, with 17 bases sitting between them. The CDR3 loop spans 13 amino acids. DNA for the CDR3: TGTGCCAGCAGTCCAAACTCCCGGGACGGCCTCCACTTT. Its translation: CASSPNSRDGLHF.

The genes are TRBV19 and TRBJ2-2; TRBD2 aligns across 14 bases. The CDR3 length is 18 residues. Germline trimming cut 7 bases from V and 1 base from J; bases unmatched to any gene: 8. Per germline, CDR1 LNHDA and CDR2 SQIVND (reference sequence). The CDR3 reads CASTPGLAGAGNTGELFF. The CDR3 bases are TGTGCCAGTACTCCGGGACTAGCGGGGGCTGGGAACACCGGGGAGCTGTTTTTT.

A note on this clone: At one end the junction does not follow the germline gene, possibly because of a read error. The chain has TRBV14 and TRBJ1-2; D remains unclear. The CDR3 is made up of 12 amino acids. Germline assignment: CDR1 SGHDN and CDR2 FVKESK. The CDR3 DNA reads TGTGCCAGCAGCCAAGATCACGGCAGGCGGGCCTTC. Protein sequence: CASSQDHGRRAF.

On this clone: The junction and the germline gene differ at one end; a read error may be behind it. The rearrangement links TRBV7-7 to TRBJ1-6; maybe TRBD1 (5 bases). This CDR3 contains 22 residues. Germline CDR1 SSHAT, CDR2 FNYEAQ (reference sequence). The CDR3 loop is CASSLLGTLITGRSSYNSPLHF. The DNA for the CDR3 is TGTGCTAGCAGCTTACTAGGAACCCTAATAACAGGAAGGAGCTCCTATAATTCACCCCTCCACTTT.

The gene calls are TRBV5-4 and TRBJ2-4; D is unresolved. Between the trimmed V and J ends, which lost 4 bases and 9 bases, there was a span of 20 bases. In germline, CDR1 is SGHNT, CDR2 YYREEE (reference sequence). The CDR3 has 15 amino acids. CDR3 amino acids: CASSLLSMKPSIQYF. In nucleotides, the CDR3 is TGTGCCAGCAGCCTTTTGTCTATGAAGCCAAGCATTCAGTACTTC.

The rearrangement joins TRBV19 to TRBJ2-1; the D gene is possibly TRBD1 (5 bases). Germline V gene data show CDR1 as LNHDA and CDR2 as SQIVND (reference sequence). V was trimmed by 3 bases and J by 1 base, leaving 10 bases between them. The CDR3 covers 15 residues. The CDR3 sequence is CASSIQGISYNEQFF. In DNA, the CDR3 is TGTGCCAGTAGTATCCAGGGCATATCCTACAATGAGCAGTTCTTC.

The J gene is TRBJ1-2, the V gene TRBV12-3 or TRBV12-4; a possible D gene is TRBD1 (5 bases). V dropped 6 bases and J dropped 9 bases, with 14 bases sitting between them. The CDR3 sequence is 12 residues long. The CDR3 is CASSPSRESYTF. The CDR3 DNA is TGTGCCAGCAGCCCTAGCAGGGAAAGCTACACCTTC.

V usage is TRBV6-1 and J usage is TRBJ2-7; D remains unclear. CDR3 size: 11 residues. Trimming removed 2 bases from V and 4 bases from J, with 3 bases in between. Germline V lookup: CDR1 MNHNS, CDR2 SASEGT. CDR3 amino acids: CASSESYEQYF. In DNA, the CDR3 is TGTGCCAGCAGTGAATCTTACGAGCAGTACTTC.

In this sample, this clone turned up once. The chain carries TRBV29-1 and TRBJ1-1, with a weak D call TRBD1 (6 bases). The CDR3 sequence is 15 residues long. Germline CDR1 SQVTM, CDR2 ANQGSEA. Trimming cost V 1 base and J 3 bases, with 15 bases left between them. The CDR3 region has the DNA TGCAGCGTTGAAGGGGAGAAGGGGGGGTACACTGAAGCTTTCTTT. Protein sequence: CSVEGEKGGYTEAFF.

This clone was seen a single time. V is TRBV19 and J is TRBJ1-1, with 8 bases lining up with TRBD1. J lost 5 bases, V lost 5 bases, and 4 bases had no gene match. The CDR3 has 13 amino acids. Germline loops: CDR1 LNHDA, CDR2 SQIVND (reference sequence). CDR3 nucleotides: TGTGCCAGTAGTGAACAGGGGGAAACTGAAGCTTTCTTT. Amino acid sequence: CASSEQGETEAFF.

The rearrangement uses TRBV6-1 and TRBJ2-1; 8 nucleotides agree with TRBD2. Germline V gene sequence: CDR1 MNHNS, CDR2 SASEGT. With V trimmed by 3 bases and J by 8 bases, 12 bases remained unmatched. The CDR3 loop spans 16 amino acids. CDR3 residues: CASSDKAGAIVDEQFF. Written as DNA, the CDR3 is TGTGCCAGCAGTGATAAAGCGGGGGCCATCGTCGATGAGCAGTTCTTC.

This chain links TRBV7-9 with TRBJ2-7, with D uncertain. Germline loops: CDR1 SEHNR, CDR2 FQNEAQ (reference sequence). The V end lost 4 bases, the J end lost 2 bases, and 9 bases lay between the germline ends. CDR3 length equals 13 residues. CDR3 coding DNA: TGTGCCAGCAGCTCGTACGATGCCTACGAGCAGTACTTC. Its translation is CASSSYDAYEQYF.

This clone was picked up one time. J is TRBJ1-5 and V is TRBV19; 8 bases map to TRBD1. Germline V gene sequence: CDR1 LNHDA, CDR2 SQIVND (reference sequence). This CDR3 comprises 13 residues. V gave up 6 bases and J gave up 10 bases; unmatched junction bases: 8. The CDR3 spells CASSPGQGYPQHF. Here the CDR3 DNA reads TGTGCCAGTAGCCCAGGACAGGGATACCCCCAGCATTTT. Together with reference TRBV19 and TRBJ1-5, the CDR3 gives the full variable domain: DGGITQSPKYLFRKEGQNVTLSCEQNLNHDAMYWYRQDPGQGLRLIYYSQIVNDFQKGDIAEGYSVSREKKESFPLTVTSAQKNPTAFYLCASSPGQGYPQHFGDGTRLSIL.

This chain uses TRBV19 with TRBJ2-1, with D uncertain. Germline CDR1 is LNHDA and CDR2 is SQIVND (reference sequence). The CDR3 consists of 12 residues. V dropped 4 bases and J dropped 12 bases, with 13 bases sitting between them. The CDR3 DNA reads TGTGCCAGTAGTACCCAAGGGATCCCGCAGTTCTTC. It encodes CASSTQGIPQFF.